What follows are 9 T cell receptor beta chains derived from one specimen sequenced in a study of blood T cell repertoires in COVID-19. Assay used: immunoSEQ multiplex PCR; TCRdb lists only in-frame clones, some missing. In the table there are about 140,000 clones, 85% to 90% of which are singletons. The material sequenced was PBMCs or T cells enriched from blood (not recorded which). The source of these receptors is a man aged 60 to 75 who had recovered from COVID-19.

The CDR3 reads CASRMGAGITEAFF. Written as DNA, the CDR3 is TGTGCCAGCAGGATGGGGGCTGGGATCACTGAAGCTTTCTTT. V gene TRBV2 combines with J gene TRBJ1-1; a possible D gene is TRBD1 (6 bases). This CDR3 is built from 14 residues. Germline CDR1 and CDR2: SNHLY and FYNNEI. The ends were cut back, 6 bases at V and 4 bases at J, with 15 bases in the middle.

The V call is TRBV7-2, the J call TRBJ1-2, with D possibly TRBD1 on 5 matching bases. With 3 bases removed from V and 8 bases from J, the gap between germline ends came to 13 bases. Germline CDR1 is SGHTA and CDR2 is FQGNSA. The CDR3 has 13 residues. CDR3 in amino acids: CASSLSGGKGYTF. The CDR3 coding sequence is TGTGCCAGCAGCTTGAGTGGGGGGAAGGGCTACACCTTC.

The V and J genes are TRBV2 and TRBJ2-3; 9 nucleotides line up with TRBD1. The V and J ends lost 8 bases and 3 bases, in that order; junction bases with no gene match: 3. Germline V gene sequence: CDR1 SNHLY, CDR2 FYNNEI. The CDR3 runs to 13 residues. The CDR3 region is CASGDRETDTQYF. CDR3 nucleotides: TGTGCCAGCGGGGACAGGGAGACAGATACGCAGTATTTT. Combining the CDR3 with reference TRBV2 and TRBJ2-3 gives the whole variable domain EPEVTQTPSHQVTQMGQEVILRCVPISNHLYFYWYRQILGQKVEFLVSFYNNEISEKSEIFDDQFSVERPDGSNFTLKIRSTKLEDSAMYFCASGDRETDTQYFGPGTRLTVL.

The gene calls are TRBV2 and TRBJ2-7, with no clear D. V lost 7 bases and J lost 3, with 7 bases in between. The V gene's germline CDR1 is SNHLY and CDR2 FYNNEI. CDR3 size: 11 residues. CDR3: CASTSYYEQYF. Here the CDR3 DNA reads TGTGCCAGCACTAGTTACTACGAGCAGTACTTC.

The chain joins TRBV29-1 to TRBJ1-2; 7 bases are a match to TRBD1. The germline CDR1 and CDR2 sequences are SQVTM and ANQGSEA. The V and J ends lost 3 bases and 7 bases, in that order; junction bases with no gene match: 20. CDR3 size: 17 residues. The chain's CDR3 is CSVESRRTGRGSGGYTF. DNA for the CDR3: TGCAGCGTTGAGTCAAGACGGACAGGCCGGGGGAGTGGTGGCTACACCTTC.

This chain joins TRBV12-3 or TRBV12-4 and TRBJ2-7; D gene ambiguous. The ends were cut back, 3 bases at V and 3 bases at J, with 9 bases in the middle. This CDR3 comprises 13 residues. CDR3 DNA sequence: TGTGCCAGCAGTTTGAGGCCCCTCTACGAGCAGTACTTC. Its protein product is CASSLRPLYEQYF.

The V call is TRBV5-8, the J call TRBJ2-1, with 8 bases aligning to TRBD2. The J segment lost 3 bases and the V segment lost 4 bases, leaving 6 bases of the junction unmatched. The length of the CDR3 is 15 residues. Germline CDR1 is SGHTS and CDR2 is YDEGEE. The CDR3 spells CASSLRGVLYNEQFF. CDR3 DNA sequence: TGTGCCAGCAGCCTGCGGGGGGTGCTCTACAATGAGCAGTTCTTC.

This clone is a singleton in its sample. This chain joins TRBV7-2 and TRBJ1-3; tentatively, D is TRBD1 (6 bases). The CDR3 totals 18 residues. The germline V and J ends were trimmed by 2 bases and 0 bases, with 17 bases remaining between them. Germline CDR1 reads SGHTA; CDR2 reads FQGNSA. This CDR3 reads CASSLRRGPLLSGNTIYF. The CDR3 DNA reads TGTGCCAGCAGCTTAAGGCGGGGGCCGCTACTCTCTGGAAACACCATATATTTT.

The chain couples TRBV7-9 to TRBJ2-5; D might be TRBD1 (6 bases). The length of the CDR3 is 13 residues. V lost 3 bases and J lost 5, with 10 bases in between. Per the germline V gene, CDR1 is SEHNR and CDR2 is FQNEAQ (reference sequence). The CDR3 region is CASSLSQGETQYF. CDR3 sequence (DNA): TGTGCCAGCAGCTTGAGTCAGGGGGAGACCCAGTACTTC.